Presented here are 12 T cell receptor beta chains from one specimen sequenced in a study. MiXCR, applied by TCRdb to the 5' RACE reads, yields one record per CDR3 protein. The data hold tens of thousands of distinct CDR3 sequences, with more than 25% observed a single time. Sequencing used naive CD4+ T cells sorted from blood. The subset denotes: naive CD4+ T cells, CD4+CD45RA+CD25-. Source of these receptors: a female donor with breast cancer.

This clonotype was detected only a few times. V usage is TRBV27 and J usage is TRBJ1-5, with D tentatively TRBD1 (6 bases). Germline CDR1 is MNHEY and CDR2 is SMNVEV (reference sequence). The V end lost 0 bases, the J end lost 11 bases, and 20 bases lay between the germline ends. The CDR3 loop spans 16 amino acids. The CDR3 here is CASSLSRGGGEGSQHF. The CDR3, as DNA: TGTGCCAGCAGTTTATCGCGCGGGGGCGGGGAGGGGTCCCAGCATTTT.

This clonotype was observed many times. The J gene is TRBJ1-2, the V gene TRBV6-2 or TRBV6-3, with D maybe TRBD1 (6 bases). The CDR3 extends over 13 amino acids. The germline gives CDR1 MNHEY, CDR2 SVGEGT. V lost 5 bases, J lost 4 bases, and 11 bases lay in between. Here the CDR3 reads CASSPGAGYGYTF. In DNA, the CDR3 is TGTGCCAGCAGTCCAGGGGCCGGCTATGGCTACACCTTC.

This chain links TRBV7-9 with TRBJ1-4, with D perhaps matching TRBD1 (5 bases). The CDR3 length is 15 residues. V was pared by 4 bases and J by 4 bases, with 13 bases between. Looked up from germline, CDR1 is SEHNR and CDR2 is FQNEAQ (reference sequence). CDR3 sequence reads: CASSYGTVDNEKLFF. CDR3 DNA: TGTGCCAGCAGCTACGGGACGGTAGATAATGAAAAACTGTTTTTT.

The gene calls are TRBV7-9 and TRBJ1-6, with 9 bases lining up with TRBD1. The CDR3 loop spans 13 amino acids. CDR1 SEHNR and CDR2 FQNEAQ come from the germline V gene (reference sequence). Trimming removed 8 bases from V and 10 bases from J; junction bases left unmatched: 6. The CDR3 loop is CASDDRGGSPLHF. The CDR3 DNA follows: TGTGCCAGCGATGACAGGGGGGGATCACCCCTCCACTTT. Supplemented by reference TRBV7-9 and TRBJ1-6, the full variable domain reads DTGVSQNPRHKITKRGQNVTFRCDPISEHNRLYWYRQTLGQGPEFLTYFQNEAQLEKSRLLSDRFSAERPKGSFSTLEIQRTEQGDSAMYLCASDDRGGSPLHFGNGTRLTVT.

This clonotype came up a few times. V usage is TRBV6-5 and J usage is TRBJ2-2; TRBD2 might be the D (6 bases). Trimming cost V 0 bases and J 5 bases, with 13 bases left between them. Looked up from germline, CDR1 is MNHEY and CDR2 is SVGAGI. CDR3 size: 16 residues. CDR3 residues: CASSYSGGVWTGELFF. CDR3 sequence (DNA): TGTGCCAGCAGTTACTCCGGGGGAGTGTGGACCGGGGAGCTGTTTTTT.

The V and J genes are TRBV6-5 and TRBJ2-1; weak D call: TRBD2 (6 bases). The CDR3 covers 15 residues. Looked up from germline, CDR1 is MNHEY and CDR2 is SVGAGI. V lost 6 bases and J lost 10, with 22 bases in between. CDR3 nucleotides: TGTGCCAGCAGACCAGAGGGACTTGTGATTCGGGAGCAGTTCTTC. Protein product: CASRPEGLVIREQFF.

V and J are TRBV3-1 and TRBJ1-5; 9 bases match TRBD1. The trim removed 3 bases at V and 6 bases at J, leaving 6 bases unmatched. CDR3 length: 15 residues. CDR1 and CDR2 (germline): LGHDT, YNNKEL (reference sequence). In nucleotides, the CDR3 is TGTGCCAGCAGCCATCGAGGGACAGGGTTTCAGCCCCAGCATTTT. Amino acids: CASSHRGTGFQPQHF.

The V gene is TRBV9, the J gene TRBJ2-7; no firm D call. The CDR3 spans 14 residues. The V gene's germline CDR1 is SGDLS and CDR2 YYNGEE. The ends were cut back, 6 bases at V and 4 bases at J, with 17 bases in the middle. CDR3: CASNALGSSYEQYF. Here the CDR3 DNA reads TGTGCCAGCAACGCACTTGGGTCATCATACGAGCAGTACTTC.

V gene TRBV20-1 combines with J gene TRBJ1-1; 8 nucleotides line up with TRBD1. Germline V gene sequence: CDR1 DFQATT, CDR2 SNEGSKA (reference sequence). CDR3 size: 13 residues. J lost 1 base, V lost 4 bases, and 2 bases had no gene match. CDR3 DNA: TGCAGTGCTAAGACAGGGGCGAACACTGAAGCTTTCTTT. Translating it yields CSAKTGANTEAFF.

The chain employs TRBV12-3 or TRBV12-4 and TRBJ2-5; possibly TRBD1 for D (5 bases). V dropped 11 bases and J dropped 4 bases, with 11 bases sitting between them. This CDR3 has 11 residues. This CDR3 reads CAWGDGETQYF. The DNA of the CDR3 is TGTGCCTGGGGCGACGGAGAGACCCAGTACTTC.

There are a few counts of this clonotype. This chain uses TRBV20-1 with TRBJ2-3; D may correspond to TRBD1 or TRBD2 (5 bases each). This CDR3 is 15 amino acids long. Germline values: CDR1 DFQATT, CDR2 SNEGSKA (reference sequence). Trimming removed 5 bases from V and 4 bases from J, with 19 bases in between. CDR3 DNA: TGCAGTGCTCCGGACACAGACTACGCCGCAGATACGCAGTATTTT. Its translation: CSAPDTDYAADTQYF.

Worth noting for this clonotype: One end of the junction is discordant with germline, which a read error may explain. The chain is built from TRBV18 and TRBJ1-1, with D perhaps TRBD1 (5 bases). Germline CDR1 KGHSH, CDR2 LQKENI. CDR3 length equals 14 residues. CDR3 bases: TGTGCCAGCTCACCCCAGACGGGACTCGATGAAGCTCTCTTT. It translates to CASSPQTGLDEALF.